Following are 8 T cell receptor beta chains from one sample sequenced in a study of blood T cell repertoires in COVID-19. TCRdb's table, derived via immunoSEQ multiplex PCR, lists solely in-frame clones and lacks some. The table has about 260,000 clones, 88% seen once. The sample was peripheral blood. These receptors came from a woman aged 70-85 years with COVID-19, enrolled during active disease.

Written as DNA, the CDR3 is TGCGCCAGCAGCCGCGGGACAGGGGATAATGAAAAACTGTTTTTT. This codes for CASSRGTGDNEKLFF. V and J are TRBV5-1 and TRBJ1-4; TRBD1 matches 10 bases. CDR1 is SGHRS, CDR2 YFSETQ, per germline. The J segment lost 4 bases and the V segment lost 4 bases, leaving 4 bases of the junction unmatched. The CDR3 spans 15 residues.

V usage is TRBV18 and J usage is TRBJ2-3; 11 bases match TRBD1. This CDR3 contains 14 residues. The V gene end was trimmed by 4 bases and the J gene end by 7 bases; junction bases not matched to a gene: 4. Per germline, CDR1 KGHSH and CDR2 LQKENI. The CDR3 DNA reads TGTGCCAGCTCACTCGGGACAGGGGGTCATACGCAGTATTTT. Amino acids: CASSLGTGGHTQYF.

The rearrangement links TRBV24-1 to TRBJ2-2; 8 bases align to TRBD1. The CDR3 consists of 15 residues. Germline V gene sequence: CDR1 KGHDR, CDR2 SFDVKD. V shed 4 bases and J 4 bases; nucleotides not matched to a gene: 4. The CDR3 DNA sequence: TGTGCCACCAGTGACGGACAGGGTATCACCGGGGAGCTGTTTTTT. This translates into CATSDGQGITGELFF.

The chain couples TRBV5-6 to TRBJ2-1; D may be TRBD2 (6 bases). Germline V gene lookup returns CDR1 SGHDT and CDR2 YYEEEE. Trimming took off 4 bases at V and 5 bases at J, with 13 bases between the two ends. CDR3 size: 14 residues. The DNA for the CDR3 is TGTGCCAGCAGCCGGGGGTACGGTGACAATGAGCAGTTCTTC. It yields the protein CASSRGYGDNEQFF. The whole variable domain, filled in from reference TRBV5-6 and TRBJ2-1, reads DAGVTQSPTHLIKTRGQQVTLRCSPKSGHDTVSWYQQALGQGPQFIFQYYEEEERQRGNFPDRFSGHQFPNYSSELNVNALLLGDSALYLCASSRGYGDNEQFFGPGTRLTVL.

Notes on this clone: The same CDR3 arises from other DNA sequences in this sample as well. This chain connects TRBV6-4 to TRBJ1-1; D might be TRBD1 (5 bases). V gave up 3 bases and J gave up 1 base, with 6 bases separating them. Germline CDR1 reads MRHNA; CDR2 reads SNTAGT. This CDR3 has 13 residues. As DNA, the CDR3 is TGTGCCAGCAGTGAACAGGAGAACACTGAAGCTTTCTTT. It specifies CASSEQENTEAFF.

J is TRBJ1-1 and V is TRBV15; a weak D match, TRBD1 (6 bases). Germline CDR1 and CDR2: LNHNV and YYDKDF (reference sequence). The V and J ends lost 0 bases and 12 bases respectively, with 11 bases between them. The CDR3 is 12 amino acids. This CDR3 is CATSREGAGTFF. CDR3 DNA sequence: TGTGCCACCAGCAGAGAGGGGGCCGGAACTTTCTTT. Based on the CDR3 plus reference TRBV15 and TRBJ1-1, the full variable domain is DAMVIQNPRYQVTQFGKPVTLSCSQTLNHNVMYWYQQKSSQAPKLLFHYYDKDFNNEADTPDNFQSRRPNTSFCFLDIRSPGLGDTAMYLCATSREGAGTFFGQGTRLTVV.

The chain is built from TRBV7-3 and TRBJ2-5, with D tentatively TRBD2 (6 bases). CDR3 size: 13 residues. Trimming pared 3 bases from V and 5 bases from J, leaving 10 bases between. Germline V gene sequence: CDR1 SGHTA, CDR2 FQGTGA. For the CDR3, the DNA is TGTGCCAGCAGCTTCGGGACTTGGGAGACCCAGTACTTC. Its protein product is CASSFGTWETQYF.

This sequence joins TRBV5-1 and TRBJ2-1; D unclear. The CDR3 sequence is 13 residues long. CDR1 and CDR2 from the germline V gene are SGHRS and YFSETQ. Trimming shortened V by 0 bases and J by 6 bases, and 7 bases separated the two germline ends. This chain's CDR3 is CASSLVVSNEQFF. In DNA, the CDR3 is TGCGCCAGCAGCTTGGTTGTCTCCAATGAGCAGTTCTTC.